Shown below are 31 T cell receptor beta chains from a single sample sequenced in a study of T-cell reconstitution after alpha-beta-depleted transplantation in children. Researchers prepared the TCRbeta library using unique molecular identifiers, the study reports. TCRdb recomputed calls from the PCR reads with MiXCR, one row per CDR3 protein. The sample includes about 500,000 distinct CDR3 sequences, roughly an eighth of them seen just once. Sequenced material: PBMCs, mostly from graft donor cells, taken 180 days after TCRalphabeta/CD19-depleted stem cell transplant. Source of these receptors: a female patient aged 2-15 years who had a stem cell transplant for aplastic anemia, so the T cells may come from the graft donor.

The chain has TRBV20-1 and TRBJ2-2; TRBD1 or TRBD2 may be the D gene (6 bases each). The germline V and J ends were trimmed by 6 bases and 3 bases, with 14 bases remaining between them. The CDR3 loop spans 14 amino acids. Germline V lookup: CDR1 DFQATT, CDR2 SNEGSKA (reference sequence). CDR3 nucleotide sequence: TGCAGTGCCAGGGAAGGGGGGTACACCGGGGAGCTGTTTTTT. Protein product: CSAREGGYTGELFF.

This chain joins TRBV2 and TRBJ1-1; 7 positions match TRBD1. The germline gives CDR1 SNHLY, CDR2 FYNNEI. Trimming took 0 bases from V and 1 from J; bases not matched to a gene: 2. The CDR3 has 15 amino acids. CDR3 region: CASSEARTGNTEAFF. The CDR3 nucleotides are TGTGCCAGCAGTGAAGCTCGGACAGGGAACACTGAAGCTTTCTTT.

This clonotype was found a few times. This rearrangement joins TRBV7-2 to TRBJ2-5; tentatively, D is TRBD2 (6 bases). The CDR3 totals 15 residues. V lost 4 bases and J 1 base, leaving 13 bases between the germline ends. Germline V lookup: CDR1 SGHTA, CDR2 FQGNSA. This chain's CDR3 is CASSSPSALQETQYF. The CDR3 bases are TGTGCCAGCAGCTCCCCTAGCGCCCTCCAAGAGACCCAGTACTTC.

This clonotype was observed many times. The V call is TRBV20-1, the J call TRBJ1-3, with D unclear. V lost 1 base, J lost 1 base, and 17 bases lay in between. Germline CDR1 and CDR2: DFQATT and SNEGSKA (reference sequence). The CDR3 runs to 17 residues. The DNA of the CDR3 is TGCAGTGCTAGAGCCCCTGAAGGACTGCTATCTGGAAACACCATATATTTT. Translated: CSARAPEGLLSGNTIYF.

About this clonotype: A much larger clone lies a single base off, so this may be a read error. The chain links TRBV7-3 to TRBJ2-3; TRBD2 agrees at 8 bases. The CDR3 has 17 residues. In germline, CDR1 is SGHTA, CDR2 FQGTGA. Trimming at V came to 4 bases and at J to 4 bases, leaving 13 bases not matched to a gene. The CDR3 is CASSSKGERETADTQYF. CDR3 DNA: TGTGCCAGCAGCTCAAAAGGGGAGCGGGAGACCGCAGATACGCAGTATTTT.

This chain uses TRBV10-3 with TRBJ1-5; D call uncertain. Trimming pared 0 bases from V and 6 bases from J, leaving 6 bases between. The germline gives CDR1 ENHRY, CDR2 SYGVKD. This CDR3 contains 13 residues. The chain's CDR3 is CAISESKSQPQHF. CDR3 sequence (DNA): TGTGCCATCAGTGAGTCAAAAAGTCAGCCCCAGCATTTT.

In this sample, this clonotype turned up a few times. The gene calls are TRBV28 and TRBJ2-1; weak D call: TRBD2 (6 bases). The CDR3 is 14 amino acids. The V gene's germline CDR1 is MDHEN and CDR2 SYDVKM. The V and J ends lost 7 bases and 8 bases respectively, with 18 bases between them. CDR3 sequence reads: CASISGPPRDEQFF. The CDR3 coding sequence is TGTGCCAGCATTAGCGGTCCCCCGAGGGATGAGCAGTTCTTC.

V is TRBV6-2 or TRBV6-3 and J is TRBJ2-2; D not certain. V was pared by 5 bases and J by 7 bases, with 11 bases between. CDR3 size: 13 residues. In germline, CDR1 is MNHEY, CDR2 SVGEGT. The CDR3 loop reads CASSPRWSGELFF. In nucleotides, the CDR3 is TGTGCCAGCAGTCCCCGTTGGAGCGGGGAGCTGTTTTTT.

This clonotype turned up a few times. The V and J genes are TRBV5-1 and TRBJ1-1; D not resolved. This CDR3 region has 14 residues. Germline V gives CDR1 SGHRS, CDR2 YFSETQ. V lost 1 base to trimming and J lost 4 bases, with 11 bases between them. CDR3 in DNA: TGCGCCAGCAGCTTGTGGGGTCCTGCCACTGAAGCTTTCTTT. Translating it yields CASSLWGPATEAFF.

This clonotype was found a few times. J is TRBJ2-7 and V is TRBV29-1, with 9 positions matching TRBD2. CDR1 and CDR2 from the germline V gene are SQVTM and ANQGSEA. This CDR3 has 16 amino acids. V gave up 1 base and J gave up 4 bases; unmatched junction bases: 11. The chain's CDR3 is CSVEGWASGMQYEQYF. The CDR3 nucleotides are TGCAGCGTTGAAGGGTGGGCTAGCGGGATGCAATACGAGCAGTACTTC.

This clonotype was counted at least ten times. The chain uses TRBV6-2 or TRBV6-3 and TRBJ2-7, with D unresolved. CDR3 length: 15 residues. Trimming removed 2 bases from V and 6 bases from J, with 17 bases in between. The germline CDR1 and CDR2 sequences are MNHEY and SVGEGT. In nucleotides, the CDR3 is TGTGCCAGCAGTTACCGGAGACCCTTCTTGACCGAGCAGTACGTC. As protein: CASSYRRPFLTEQYV.

This CDR3 is CASSLRPPWTPLHF. CDR3 DNA: TGTGCCAGCAGCTTACGACCGCCCTGGACACCCCTCCACTTT. The chain combines TRBV7-2 with TRBJ1-6; D uncertain. Germline lookup yields CDR1 SGHTA and CDR2 FQGNSA. V was trimmed by 2 bases and J by 11 bases, leaving 13 bases between them. The CDR3 is 14 amino acids.

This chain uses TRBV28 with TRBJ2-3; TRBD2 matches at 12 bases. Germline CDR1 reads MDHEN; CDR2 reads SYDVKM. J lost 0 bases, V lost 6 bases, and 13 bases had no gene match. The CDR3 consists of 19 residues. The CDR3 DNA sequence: TGTGCCAGCAGCCGCCCCCGTCGACTAGCGGGAGAGAGCACAGATACGCAGTATTTT. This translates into CASSRPRRLAGESTDTQYF.

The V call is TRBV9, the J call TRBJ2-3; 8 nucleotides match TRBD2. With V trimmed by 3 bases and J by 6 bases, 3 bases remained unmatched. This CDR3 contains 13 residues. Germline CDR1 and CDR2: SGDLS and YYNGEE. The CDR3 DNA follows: TGTGCCAGCAGCGAGCGGGGGCCGGATACGCAGTATTTT. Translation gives CASSERGPDTQYF.

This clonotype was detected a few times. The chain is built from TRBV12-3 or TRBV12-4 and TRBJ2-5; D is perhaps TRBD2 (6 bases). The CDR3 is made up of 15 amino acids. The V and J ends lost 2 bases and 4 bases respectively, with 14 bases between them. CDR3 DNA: TGTGCCAGCAGTTTAAGACTAGGGGCCAGAGAGACCCAGTACTTC. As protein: CASSLRLGARETQYF.

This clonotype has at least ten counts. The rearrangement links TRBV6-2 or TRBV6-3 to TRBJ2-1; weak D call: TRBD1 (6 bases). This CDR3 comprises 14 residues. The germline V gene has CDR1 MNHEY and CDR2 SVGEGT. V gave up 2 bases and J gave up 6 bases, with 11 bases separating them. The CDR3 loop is CASSYRGNSNEQFF. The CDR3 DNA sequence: TGTGCCAGCAGTTACAGGGGGAATAGCAATGAGCAGTTCTTC.

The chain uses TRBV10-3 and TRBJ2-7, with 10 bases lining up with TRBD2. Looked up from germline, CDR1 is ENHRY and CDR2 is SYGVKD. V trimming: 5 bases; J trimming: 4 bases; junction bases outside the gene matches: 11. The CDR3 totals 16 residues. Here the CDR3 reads CAISPSSGRGKYEQYV. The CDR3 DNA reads TGTGCCATCAGTCCCTCTAGCGGGAGAGGCAAATACGAGCAGTACGTC.

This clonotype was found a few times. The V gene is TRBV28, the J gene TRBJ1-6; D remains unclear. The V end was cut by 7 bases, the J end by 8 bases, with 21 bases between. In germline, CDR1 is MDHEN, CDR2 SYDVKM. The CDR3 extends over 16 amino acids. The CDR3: CASTPVGRRNYSPLHF. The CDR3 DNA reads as TGTGCCAGCACCCCGGTCGGCAGGCGGAATTATTCACCCCTCCACTTT.

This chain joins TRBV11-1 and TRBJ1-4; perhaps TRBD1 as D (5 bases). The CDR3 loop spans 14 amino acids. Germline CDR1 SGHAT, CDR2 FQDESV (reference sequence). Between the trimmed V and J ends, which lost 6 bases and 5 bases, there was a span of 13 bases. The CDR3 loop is CASRSGTGNEKLFF. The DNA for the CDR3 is TGTGCCAGCAGATCCGGGACGGGAAATGAAAAACTGTTTTTT.

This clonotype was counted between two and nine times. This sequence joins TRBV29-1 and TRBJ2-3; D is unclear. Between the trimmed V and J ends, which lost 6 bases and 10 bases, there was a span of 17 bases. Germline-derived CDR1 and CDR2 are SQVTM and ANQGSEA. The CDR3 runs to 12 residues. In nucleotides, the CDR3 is TGCAGCGTACTATCGCCCTACCGAGCGCAGTATTTT. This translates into CSVLSPYRAQYF.

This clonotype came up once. The CDR3 nucleotides read TGTGCCAGCAGCTTGACAGGGCCTAGCAATCAGCCCCAGCATTTT. Translating it yields CASSLTGPSNQPQHF. J is TRBJ1-5 and V is TRBV7-2; 7 nucleotides align to TRBD1. The CDR3 has 15 residues. With 3 bases clipped from V and 0 bases from J, the junction kept 2 bases outside the gene matches. The germline V gene encodes CDR1 SGHTA and CDR2 FQGNSA.

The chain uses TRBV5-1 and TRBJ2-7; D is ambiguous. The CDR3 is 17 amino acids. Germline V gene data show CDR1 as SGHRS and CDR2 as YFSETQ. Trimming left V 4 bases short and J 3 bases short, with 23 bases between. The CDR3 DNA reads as TGCGCCAGCAGCCTCCCAGAACCGATTTTCGATCTCTACGAGCAGTACGTC. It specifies CASSLPEPIFDLYEQYV.

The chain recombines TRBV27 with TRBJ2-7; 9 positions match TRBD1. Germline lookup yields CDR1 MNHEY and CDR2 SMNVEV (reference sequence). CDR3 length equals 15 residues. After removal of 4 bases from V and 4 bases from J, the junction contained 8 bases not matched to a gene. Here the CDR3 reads CASSSFGTGNYEQYV. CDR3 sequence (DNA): TGTGCCAGCAGTTCCTTCGGGACAGGGAATTACGAGCAGTACGTC.

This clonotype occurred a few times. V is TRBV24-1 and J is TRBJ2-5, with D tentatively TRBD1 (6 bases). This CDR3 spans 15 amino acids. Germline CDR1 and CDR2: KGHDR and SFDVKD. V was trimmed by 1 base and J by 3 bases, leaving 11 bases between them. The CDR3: CATSDFGRGEETQYF. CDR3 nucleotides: TGTGCCACCAGTGATTTCGGCAGGGGCGAAGAGACCCAGTACTTC.

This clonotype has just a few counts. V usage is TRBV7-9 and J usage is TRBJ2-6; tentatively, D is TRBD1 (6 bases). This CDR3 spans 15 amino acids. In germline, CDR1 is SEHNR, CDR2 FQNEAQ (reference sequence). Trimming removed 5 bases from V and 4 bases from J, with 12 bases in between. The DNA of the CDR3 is TGTGCCAGCAGCACTGACAGGCCCGGGGCCAACGTCCTGACTTTC. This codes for CASSTDRPGANVLTF.

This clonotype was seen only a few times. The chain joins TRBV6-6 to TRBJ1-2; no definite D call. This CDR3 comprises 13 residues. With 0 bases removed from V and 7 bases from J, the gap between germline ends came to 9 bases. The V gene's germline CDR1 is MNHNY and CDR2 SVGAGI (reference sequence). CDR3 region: CASSYSEWGGYTF. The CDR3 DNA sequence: TGTGCCAGCAGTTACTCTGAATGGGGTGGCTACACCTTC.

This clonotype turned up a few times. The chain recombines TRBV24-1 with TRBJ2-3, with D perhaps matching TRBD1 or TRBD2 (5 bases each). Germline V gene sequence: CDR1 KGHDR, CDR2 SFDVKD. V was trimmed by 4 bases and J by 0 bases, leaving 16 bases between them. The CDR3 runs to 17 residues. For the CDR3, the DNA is TGTGCCACCAGTGAGACACGAGGGGCCTCTAGCACAGATACGCAGTATTTT. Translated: CATSETRGASSTDTQYF.

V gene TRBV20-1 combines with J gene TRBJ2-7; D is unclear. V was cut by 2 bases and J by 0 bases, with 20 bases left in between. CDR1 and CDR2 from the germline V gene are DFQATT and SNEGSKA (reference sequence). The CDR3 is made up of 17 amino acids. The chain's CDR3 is CSARLDYIIPNSYEQYF. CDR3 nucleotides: TGCAGTGCTAGACTAGATTATATCATTCCAAACTCCTACGAGCAGTACTTC.

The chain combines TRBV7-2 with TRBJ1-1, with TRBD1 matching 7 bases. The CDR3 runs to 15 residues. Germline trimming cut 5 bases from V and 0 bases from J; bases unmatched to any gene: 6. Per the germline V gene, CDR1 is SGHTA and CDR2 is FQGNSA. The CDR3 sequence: CASSRGGQMNTEAFF. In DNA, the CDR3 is TGTGCCAGCAGCCGAGGGGGCCAGATGAACACTGAAGCTTTCTTT.

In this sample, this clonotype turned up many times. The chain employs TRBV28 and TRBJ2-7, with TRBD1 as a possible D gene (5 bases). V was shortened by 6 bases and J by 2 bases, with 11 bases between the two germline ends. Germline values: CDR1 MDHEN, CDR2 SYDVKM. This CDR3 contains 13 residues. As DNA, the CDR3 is TGTGCCAGCAGGCCCAGGGCGACCTACGAGCAGTACTTC. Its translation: CASRPRATYEQYF.

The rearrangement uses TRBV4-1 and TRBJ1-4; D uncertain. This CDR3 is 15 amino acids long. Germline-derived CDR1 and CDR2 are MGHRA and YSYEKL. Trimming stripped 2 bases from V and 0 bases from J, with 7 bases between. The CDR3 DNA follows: TGCGCCAGCAGCCAAACGGCTGCAACTAATGAAAAACTGTTTTTT. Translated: CASSQTAATNEKLFF.